A selection of T cell receptor beta chains follows, all from one sample in a study of blood T cell repertoires in COVID-19. Repertoires were generated with immunoSEQ multiplex PCR, while TCRdb's copy carries only in-frame clones and drops some. The sample yields more than 95,000 clones, 75% to 85% seen once. Source material: peripheral blood. The receptors were gathered from a man in his sixties with acute or convalescent COVID-19. Each CDR3 is given with its conserved first and last residue. The D gene is left open where the match is weak. Size is stated for part of the rows, as once, few or many counts, or as a class when the clone is expanded.

v_call	d_call	j_call	cdr3_length	clone_size	cdr3_aa	cdr3_nt
TRBV27	-	TRBJ1-1	15	few	CASSFEGRGFTEAFF	TGTGCCAGCAGTTTTGAGGGCCGGGGTTTCACTGAAGCTTTCTTT
TRBV25-1	-	TRBJ1-2	15	-	CASSEFYAENYGYTF	TGTGCCAGCAGTGAATTCTACGCCGAAAACTATGGCTACACCTTC
TRBV9	TRBD2	TRBJ2-5	15	once	CASSLAGGWGETQYF	TGTGCCAGCAGCCTAGCGGGGGGATGGGGAGAGACCCAGTACTTC
TRBV6-1	-	TRBJ2-1	14	-	CASSESPGGNEQFF	TGTGCCAGCAGTGAATCGCCAGGTGGTAATGAGCAGTTCTTC
TRBV7-9	TRBD2	TRBJ2-5	12	-	CASRGGPETQYF	TGTGCCAGCCGCGGGGGGCCAGAGACCCAGTACTTC
TRBV3-1/TRBV3-2	TRBD1	TRBJ1-2	15	-	CASSQEGTGLRGYTF	TGTGCCAGCAGCCAAGAAGGGACAGGGTTACGCGGCTACACCTTC
TRBV9	-	TRBJ1-3	16	-	CASSVGGISSGNTIYF	TGTGCCAGCAGCGTAGGCGGGATTAGCTCTGGAAACACCATATATTTT
TRBV9	-	TRBJ1-2	15	-	CASSVGRRTDYGYTF	TGTGCCAGCAGCGTAGGCCGGAGGACAGACTATGGCTACACCTTC
TRBV5-6	TRBD1	TRBJ1-2	15	-	CASSTPDRVNYGYTF	TGTGCCAGCAGCACCCCGGACAGGGTCAACTATGGCTACACCTTC
TRBV7-2	-	TRBJ2-3	17	-	CASSLRPAGAFTDTQYF	TGTGCCAGCAGCTTAAGGCCCGCGGGGGCGTTCACAGATACGCAGTATTTT
TRBV5-1	-	TRBJ2-5	15	-	CASSLPIAEGETQYF	TGCGCCAGCAGCTTGCCAATAGCGGAGGGAGAGACCCAGTACTTC
TRBV10-3	-	TRBJ2-3	17	-	CAISEPPDSSETDTQYF	TGTGCCATCAGTGAGCCCCCGGACAGTTCAGAAACAGATACGCAGTATTTT
TRBV19	-	TRBJ2-2	15	-	CASSIDGTPTGELFF	TGTGCCAGTAGTATAGATGGGACACCCACCGGGGAGCTGTTTTTT
TRBV5-1	-	TRBJ2-3	14	-	CASTSGGAQDTQYF	TGCGCCAGCACCTCTGGTGGGGCGCAGGATACGCAGTATTTT
TRBV27	-	TRBJ2-1	15	once	CASRLDRWTYNEQFF	TGTGCCAGCAGACTCGACAGATGGACCTACAATGAGCAGTTCTTC
TRBV24-1	TRBD2	TRBJ2-3	14	-	CATEGTSGPDTQYF	TGTGCCACCGAGGGGACTAGCGGTCCAGATACGCAGTATTTT
TRBV7-2	-	TRBJ1-1	16	many	CASSLVPGAGSTEAFF	TGTGCCAGCAGCTTAGTGCCGGGAGCCGGAAGCACTGAAGCTTTCTTT
TRBV28	-	TRBJ1-2	15	once	CASSLQQTQGYGYTF	TGTGCCAGCAGTTTACAACAAACCCAGGGCTATGGCTACACCTTC
TRBV10-3	-	TRBJ2-7	14	-	CAISESGHSYEQYF	TGTGCCATCAGTGAGTCAGGACACTCCTACGAGCAGTACTTC
TRBV6-5	TRBD2	TRBJ2-1	16	-	CASSSAGGNTYNEQFF	TGTGCCAGCAGTTCAGCGGGAGGGAACACATACAATGAGCAGTTCTTC
TRBV24-1	-	TRBJ2-2	13	-	CATSDLRWGELFF	TGTGCCACCAGTGATTTGCGGTGGGGGGAGCTGTTTTTT
TRBV30	TRBD1	TRBJ1-2	15	-	CASRPGGQGSFGYTF	TGTGCCTCCCGGCCCGGGGGACAGGGATCGTTTGGCTACACCTTC
TRBV6-1	-	TRBJ1-4	15	-	CASSEGALNQEKLFF	TGTGCCAGCAGTGAAGGGGCCTTAAACCAAGAAAAACTGTTTTTT
TRBV12-3/TRBV12-4	-	TRBJ1-2	12	-	CASRALGEGYTF	TGTGCCAGCAGGGCCCTAGGCGAGGGCTACACCTTC
TRBV4-1	TRBD1	TRBJ2-2	15	-	CASSQGQGPTGELFF	TGCGCCAGCAGCCAGGGACAGGGGCCCACCGGGGAGCTGTTTTTT
TRBV5-1	TRBD1	TRBJ1-1	14	few	CASSFGQGVTEAFF	TGCGCCAGCAGCTTCGGGCAGGGGGTCACTGAAGCTTTCTTT
TRBV6-5	TRBD1	TRBJ1-2	14	-	CASRYDRGLYGYTF	TGTGCCAGCAGATATGACAGGGGTTTGTATGGCTACACCTTC
TRBV6-6	TRBD1	TRBJ1-1	11	-	CASSPGQGGIF	TGTGCCAGCAGTCCGGGACAGGGGGGTATTTTT
TRBV6-5	-	TRBJ2-1	12	-	CASSRTVNEQFF	TGTGCCAGCAGCCGGACAGTCAATGAGCAGTTCTTC
TRBV29-1	-	TRBJ1-2	12	-	CSVEGSLYGYTF	TGCAGCGTTGAAGGGAGCCTGTATGGCTACACCTTC
TRBV30	-	TRBJ1-1	12	-	CAWGHLNTEAFF	TGTGCCTGGGGACACCTGAACACTGAAGCTTTCTTT
TRBV27	TRBD2	TRBJ2-1	14	once	CASSLASGNNEQFF	TGTGCCAGCAGTTTGGCTAGCGGGAACAATGAGCAGTTCTTC
TRBV3-1/TRBV3-2	TRBD1	TRBJ1-3	15	-	CASSPGTGGRNTIYF	TGTGCCAGCAGCCCGGGGACAGGGGGCAGAAACACCATATATTTT
TRBV12-3/TRBV12-4	-	TRBJ1-1	13	-	CASSPRQNTEAFF	TGTGCCAGCAGTCCACGACAGAACACTGAAGCTTTCTTT
TRBV19	TRBD1	TRBJ1-6	17	once	CASSIGGMGTGASPLHF	TGTGCCAGTAGTATAGGTGGCATGGGGACAGGGGCTTCACCCCTCCACTTT
TRBV5-1	TRBD1	TRBJ2-1	15	once	CASSLEDRGRGEQFF	TGCGCCAGCAGCTTGGAGGACAGGGGAAGGGGTGAGCAGTTCTTC
TRBV3-1/TRBV3-2	-	TRBJ1-1	14	-	CASSQARESTEAFF	TGTGCCAGCAGCCAAGCGAGGGAGAGCACTGAAGCTTTCTTT
TRBV5-6	-	TRBJ2-1	16	once	CASTAGDTGSYNEQFF	TGTGCCAGCACGGCTGGTGACACAGGGTCCTACAATGAGCAGTTCTTC
TRBV30	TRBD2	TRBJ2-1	19	-	CAWRGTLRTSGGAGDEQFF	TGTGCCTGGAGGGGCACACTCAGGACTAGCGGGGGGGCCGGGGATGAGCAGTTCTTC
TRBV30	-	TRBJ2-6	13	-	CAWTGPGANVLTF	TGTGCCTGGACAGGCCCTGGGGCCAACGTCCTGACTTTC
TRBV1	-	TRBJ2-1	17	once	CTSSHPPERGRPAEQFF	TGCACCAGCAGCCACCCCCCCGAGCGCGGGAGGCCCGCTGAGCAGTTCTTC
TRBV7-7	-	TRBJ2-3	14	few	CASSLRPGTDTQYF	TGTGCCAGCAGCTTACGGCCGGGAACAGATACGCAGTATTTT
TRBV9	-	TRBJ1-6	14	-	CASSLAGRNSPLHF	TGTGCCAGCAGCTTGGCAGGCCGAAATTCACCCCTCCACTTT
TRBV6-2/TRBV6-3	-	TRBJ1-2	13	-	CASSRQSWDGYTF	TGTGCCAGCAGTCGACAGTCTTGGGATGGCTACACCTTC